These T cell receptor beta chains were read from a single sample in a study of control samples from healthy donors and cancer patients. Assay used: immunoSEQ multiplex PCR; TCRdb lists only in-frame clones, some missing. Among approximately 150,000 clones listed, around 88% were seen once. Material for sequencing was blood. These TCRs come from a man between 18 and 35 years old in good health. CDR3s leave out the opening cysteine and the closing phenylalanine or tryptophan.

TRBV3-1/TRBV3-2,ASSHRQGDNSPLH
TRBV7-2,ASSLVGGQETQY
TRBV9,ASSGGPTWVHEQF
TRBV10-3,AISEQGADGSPLH
TRBV19,ASSIGPSGTYEQY
TRBV4-3,ASSQDLGGQGVRGYT
TRBV9,ASSVRGGSDTGELF
TRBV13,ASSLEVEQF
TRBV7-9,ASSFSGEDTEAF
TRBV9,ASSVAGGPGGEQF
TRBV19,ASAPILGEQY
TRBV19,ASNRGRGASEKLF
TRBV28,ASLEGTSYEQY
TRBV7-9,ASSLALGLGETQY
TRBV6-1,ASSVPRRLQSNQPQH
TRBV24-1,ATSLTNTGELF
TRBV5-4,ASSPTQGKGLVKGYEQY
TRBV5-4,ASSFRNSADTQY
TRBV7-2,ASSRSGTRSYEQY
TRBV18,ASSPGRISGANVLT
TRBV7-2,ASSLSFGSNQPQH
TRBV18,ASSPNTGGASHEQY
TRBV28,ASSSTAGDSSTDTQY
TRBV7-2,ASSLGHHNYGYT
TRBV5-6,ASSLGSYNEQF
TRBV2,ASRRHANSNQPQH
TRBV4-3,ASSQDWTAVNYGYT
TRBV28,ASSSRTSGYEQY
TRBV7-8,ASSLAGTVNQPQH
TRBV28,ASSWGLLYEQY
TRBV7-8,ASSLQGISGNTIY
TRBV7-2,ASSPSGVAIGYGYT
TRBV16,ASTRSTSGANVLT
TRBV15,ATSRDQRETQY
TRBV28,ASARGVGYT
TRBV5-5,ASSPGDILSTDTQY
TRBV5-1,ASSDSGYEQY
TRBV5-1,ASSLQGNTIY
TRBV6-2/TRBV6-3,ASSSGQGYEQY
TRBV4-3,ASSQDASGGANEQF
TRBV12-3/TRBV12-4,ASSVGGSPLH
TRBV7-9,ASSPTGNTEAF
TRBV2,ASSVEEYQETQY
TRBV21-1,AGGQGAYEQY
TRBV19,ASSKGLTDTQY